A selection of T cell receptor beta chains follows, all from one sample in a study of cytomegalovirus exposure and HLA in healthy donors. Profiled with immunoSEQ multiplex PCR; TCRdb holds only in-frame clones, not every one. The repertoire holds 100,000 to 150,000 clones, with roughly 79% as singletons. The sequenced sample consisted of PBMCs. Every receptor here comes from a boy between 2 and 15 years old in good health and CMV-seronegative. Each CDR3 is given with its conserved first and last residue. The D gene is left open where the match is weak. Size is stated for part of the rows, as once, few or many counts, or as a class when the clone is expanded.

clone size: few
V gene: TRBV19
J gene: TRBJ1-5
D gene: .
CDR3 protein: CASTPSWAQAYSNQPQHF
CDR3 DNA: TGTGCCAGTACCCCCAGCTGGGCACAGGCATATAGCAATCAGCCCCAGCATTTT

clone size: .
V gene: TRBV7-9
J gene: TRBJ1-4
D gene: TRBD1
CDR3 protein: CASSSAGGGQTATNEKLFF
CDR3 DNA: TGTGCCAGCAGCTCTGCCGGTGGGGGACAGACTGCAACTAATGAAAAACTGTTTTTT

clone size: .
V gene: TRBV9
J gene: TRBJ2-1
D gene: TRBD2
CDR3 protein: CASSVDGRAPGEQFF
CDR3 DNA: TGTGCCAGCAGCGTAGACGGGAGGGCCCCGGGTGAGCAGTTCTTC

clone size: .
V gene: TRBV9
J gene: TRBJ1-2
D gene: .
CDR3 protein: CASSSSKGHGYGYTF
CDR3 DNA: TGTGCCAGCAGCTCCTCCAAGGGGCATGGCTATGGCTACACCTTC

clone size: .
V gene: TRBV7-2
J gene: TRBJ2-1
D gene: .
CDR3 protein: CASSPRQAGSYNEQFF
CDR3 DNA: TGTGCCAGCAGCCCGCGACAGGCCGGCTCCTACAATGAGCAGTTCTTC

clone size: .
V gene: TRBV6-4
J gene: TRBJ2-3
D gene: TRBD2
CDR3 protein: CASSGSGGPDTQYF
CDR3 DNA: TGTGCCAGCAGTGGCAGCGGGGGACCCGATACGCAGTATTTT

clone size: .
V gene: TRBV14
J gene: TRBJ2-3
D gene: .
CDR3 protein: CASSRGQPGTDTQYF
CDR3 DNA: TGTGCCAGCAGCCGCGGACAGCCTGGCACAGATACGCAGTATTTT

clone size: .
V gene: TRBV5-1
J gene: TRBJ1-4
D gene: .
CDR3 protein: CASSPVAGVMQTNEKLFF
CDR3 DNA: TGCGCCAGCAGTCCAGTGGCAGGGGTAATGCAAACTAATGAAAAACTGTTTTTT

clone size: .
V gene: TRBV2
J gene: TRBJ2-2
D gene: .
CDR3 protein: CASSWTPNTGELFF
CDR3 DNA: TGTGCCAGCAGTTGGACTCCGAACACCGGGGAGCTGTTTTTT

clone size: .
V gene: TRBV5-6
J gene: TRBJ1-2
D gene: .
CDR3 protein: CASSFRTSRGYGYTF
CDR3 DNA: TGTGCCAGCAGCTTCCGGACGTCCCGGGGGTATGGCTACACCTTC

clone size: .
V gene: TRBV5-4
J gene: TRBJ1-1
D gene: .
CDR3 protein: CASTEPLGGNTEAFF
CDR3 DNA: TGTGCCAGCACCGAACCCCTGGGGGGGAACACTGAAGCTTTCTTT

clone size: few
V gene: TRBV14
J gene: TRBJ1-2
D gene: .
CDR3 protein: CASSQGTTGGYGYTF
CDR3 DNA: TGTGCCAGCAGCCAAGGGACGACTGGAGGCTATGGCTACACCTTC

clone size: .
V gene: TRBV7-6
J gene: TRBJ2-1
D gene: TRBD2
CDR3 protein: CASSFLAGDSNEQFF
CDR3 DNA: TGTGCCAGCAGCTTCCTCGCGGGAGACAGCAATGAGCAGTTCTTC

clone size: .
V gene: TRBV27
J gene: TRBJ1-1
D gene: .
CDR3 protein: CASSLAGVGTEAFF
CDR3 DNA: TGTGCCAGCTCCCTCGCGGGGGTGGGCACTGAAGCTTTCTTT

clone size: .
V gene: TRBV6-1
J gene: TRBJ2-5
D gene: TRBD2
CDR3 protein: CASSEWGGGETQYF
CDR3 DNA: TGTGCCAGCAGTGAATGGGGCGGGGGAGAGACCCAGTACTTC

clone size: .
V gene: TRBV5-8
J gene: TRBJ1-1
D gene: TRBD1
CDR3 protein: CASSWTGGYTEAFF
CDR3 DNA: TGTGCCAGCAGCTGGACAGGAGGGTACACTGAAGCTTTCTTT

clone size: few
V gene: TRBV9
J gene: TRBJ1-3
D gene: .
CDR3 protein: CASSPRDSEPGNTIYF
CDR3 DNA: TGTGCCAGCAGCCCTCGAGACAGTGAGCCTGGAAACACCATATATTTT

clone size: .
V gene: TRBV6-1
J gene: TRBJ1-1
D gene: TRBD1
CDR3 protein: CASSDTGGWGNTEAFF
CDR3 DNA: TGTGCCAGCAGTGATACAGGGGGATGGGGGAACACTGAAGCTTTCTTT

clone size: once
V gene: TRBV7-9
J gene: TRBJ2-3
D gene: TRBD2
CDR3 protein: CASSSLTSGSGSTQYF
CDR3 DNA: TGTGCCAGCAGCTCGTTGACTAGCGGGAGCGGGAGTACGCAGTATTTT

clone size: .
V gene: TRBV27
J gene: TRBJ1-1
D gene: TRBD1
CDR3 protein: CASSLLGQGGGTEAFF
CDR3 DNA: TGTGCCAGCAGTTTACTAGGACAGGGGGGCGGAACTGAAGCTTTCTTT

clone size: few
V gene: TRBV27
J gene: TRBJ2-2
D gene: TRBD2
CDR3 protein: CASSLSRLAANTGELFF
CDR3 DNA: TGTGCCAGCAGTTTATCGCGGCTAGCGGCGAACACCGGGGAGCTGTTTTTT

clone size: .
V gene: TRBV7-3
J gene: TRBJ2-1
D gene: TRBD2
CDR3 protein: CASSLTAGRASLTYNEQFF
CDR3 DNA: TGTGCCAGCAGCTTAACGGCCGGGAGGGCCTCACTGACCTACAATGAGCAGTTCTTC

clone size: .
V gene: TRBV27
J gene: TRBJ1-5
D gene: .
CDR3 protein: CASRAGGSNQPQHF
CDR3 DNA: TGTGCCAGCAGAGCCGGGGGGAGCAATCAGCCCCAGCATTTT

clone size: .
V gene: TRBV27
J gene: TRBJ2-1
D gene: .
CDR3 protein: CASSLGGEPNEQFF
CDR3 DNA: TGTGCCAGCAGTCTGGGGGGAGAACCCAATGAGCAGTTCTTC

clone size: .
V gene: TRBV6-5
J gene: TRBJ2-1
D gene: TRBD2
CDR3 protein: CASSSGGESYNEQFF
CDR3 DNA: TGTGCCAGCAGTTCTGGGGGGGAGAGTTACAATGAGCAGTTCTTC

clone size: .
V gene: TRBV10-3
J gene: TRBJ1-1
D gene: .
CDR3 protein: CAIKEFEDTEAFF
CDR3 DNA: TGTGCCATCAAGGAATTTGAGGACACTGAGGCTTTCTTT

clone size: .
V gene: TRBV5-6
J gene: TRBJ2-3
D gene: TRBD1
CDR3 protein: CASSSDRGYSTDTQYF
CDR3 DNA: TGTGCCAGCAGCTCGGACAGGGGCTATAGCACAGATACGCAGTATTTT

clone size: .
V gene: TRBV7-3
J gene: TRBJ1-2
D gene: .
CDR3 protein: CASSSGLIVDGYTF
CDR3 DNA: TGTGCCAGCAGCTCGGGACTGATAGTGGATGGCTACACCTTC

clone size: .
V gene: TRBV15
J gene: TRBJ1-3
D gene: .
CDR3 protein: CATSRGGVEGNTIYF
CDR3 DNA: TGTGCCACCAGCAGAGGGGGGGTGGAGGGAAACACCATATATTTT

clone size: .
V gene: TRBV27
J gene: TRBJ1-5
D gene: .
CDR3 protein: CASSPDSNQPQHF
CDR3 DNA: TGTGCCAGCAGCCCAGATAGCAATCAGCCCCAGCATTTT

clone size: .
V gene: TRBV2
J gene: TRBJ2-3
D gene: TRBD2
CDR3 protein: CASRRLAGEKDTQYF
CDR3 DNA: TGTGCCAGCAGACGACTAGCGGGAGAGAAAGATACGCAGTATTTT

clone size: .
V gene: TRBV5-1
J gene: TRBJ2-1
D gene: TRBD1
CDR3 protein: CASSLSGTDRLNEQFF
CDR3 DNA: TGCGCCAGCAGCTTATCCGGGACAGATCGCTTGAATGAGCAGTTCTTC

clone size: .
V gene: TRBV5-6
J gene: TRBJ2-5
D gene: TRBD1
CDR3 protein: CASSNAGTAQETQYF
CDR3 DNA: TGTGCCAGCAGTAATGCCGGGACAGCCCAAGAGACCCAGTACTTC

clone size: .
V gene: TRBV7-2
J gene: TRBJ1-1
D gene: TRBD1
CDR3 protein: CASSQRTGVNTEAFF
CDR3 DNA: TGTGCCAGCAGCCAGCGGACAGGGGTGAACACTGAAGCTTTCTTT

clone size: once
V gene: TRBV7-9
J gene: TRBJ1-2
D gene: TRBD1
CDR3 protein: CASSPGTGGRYGYTF
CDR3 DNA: TGTGCCAGCAGCCCCGGGACAGGGGGCAGGTATGGCTACACCTTC

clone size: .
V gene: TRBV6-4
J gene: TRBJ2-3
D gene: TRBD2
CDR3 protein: CASSLAGGTTDTQYF
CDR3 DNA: TGTGCCAGCAGTTTAGCGGGGGGCACCACAGACACGCAGTATTTT

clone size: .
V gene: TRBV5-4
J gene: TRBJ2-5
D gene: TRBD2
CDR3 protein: CASSLGEGRTSGETQYF
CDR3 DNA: TGTGCCAGCAGCTTGGGAGAGGGTCGGACTAGCGGGGAGACCCAGTACTTC

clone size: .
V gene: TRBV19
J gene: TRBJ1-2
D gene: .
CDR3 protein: CASTPTTLNYGYTF
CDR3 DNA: TGTGCCAGTACCCCGACGACTTTGAACTATGGCTACACCTTC

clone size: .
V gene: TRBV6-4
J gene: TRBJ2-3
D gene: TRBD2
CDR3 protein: CASAVLAGDTDTQYF
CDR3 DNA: TGTGCCAGCGCGGTATTAGCGGGTGACACAGATACGCAGTATTTT

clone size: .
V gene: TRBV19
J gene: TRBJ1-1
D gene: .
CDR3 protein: CASSISVGRQTEAFF
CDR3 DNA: TGTGCCAGTAGTATTAGCGTGGGTCGTCAAACTGAAGCTTTCTTT

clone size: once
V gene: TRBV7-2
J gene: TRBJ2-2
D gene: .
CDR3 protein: CASSFVGELFF
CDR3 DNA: TGTGCCAGCAGTTTCGTCGGGGAGCTGTTTTTT

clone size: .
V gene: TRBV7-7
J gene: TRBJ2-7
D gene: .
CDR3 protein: CASSLGHGYEQYF
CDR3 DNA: TGTGCTAGCAGCTTGGGACATGGATACGAGCAGTACTTC

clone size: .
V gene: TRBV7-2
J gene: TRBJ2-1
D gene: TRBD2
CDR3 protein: CASSKGTSGFSSYNEQFF
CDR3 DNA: TGTGCCAGCAGCAAAGGGACTAGCGGGTTCAGCTCCTACAATGAGCAGTTCTTC

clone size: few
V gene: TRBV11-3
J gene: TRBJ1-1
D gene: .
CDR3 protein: CASSAGVNTEAFF
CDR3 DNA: TGTGCCAGCAGCGCAGGGGTGAACACTGAAGCTTTCTTT

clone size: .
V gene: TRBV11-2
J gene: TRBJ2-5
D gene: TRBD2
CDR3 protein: CASRAWEREGETQYF
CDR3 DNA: TGTGCCAGCCGTGCCTGGGAGCGGGAGGGGGAGACCCAGTACTTC

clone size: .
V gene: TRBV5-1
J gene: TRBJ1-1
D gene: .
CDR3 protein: CASSLGTLDSNTEAFF
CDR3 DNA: TGCGCCAGCAGCTTGGGGACCCTCGACAGTAACACTGAAGCTTTCTTT

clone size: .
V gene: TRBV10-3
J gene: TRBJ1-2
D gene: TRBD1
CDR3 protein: CAIRIDRGTYGYTF
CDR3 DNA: TGTGCCATCAGGATCGACAGGGGTACCTATGGCTACACCTTC

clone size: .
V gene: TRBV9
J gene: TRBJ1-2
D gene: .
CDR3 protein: CASSQQGLTNYGYTF
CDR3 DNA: TGTGCCAGCAGCCAGCAGGGACTAACTAACTATGGCTACACCTTC

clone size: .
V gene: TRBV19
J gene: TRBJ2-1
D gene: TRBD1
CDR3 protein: CASSMGQGANEQFF
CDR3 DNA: TGTGCCAGTAGTATGGGACAGGGGGCTAATGAGCAGTTCTTC

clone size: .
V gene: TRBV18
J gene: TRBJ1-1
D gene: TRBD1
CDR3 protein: CASSYDRGGFTEAFF
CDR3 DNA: TGTGCCAGCTCATATGACAGGGGTGGTTTCACTGAAGCTTTCTTT

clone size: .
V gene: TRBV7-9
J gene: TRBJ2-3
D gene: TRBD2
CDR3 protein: CASSPIGTRTDTQYF
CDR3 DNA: TGTGCCAGCAGCCCTATCGGGACTAGAACAGATACGCAGTATTTT

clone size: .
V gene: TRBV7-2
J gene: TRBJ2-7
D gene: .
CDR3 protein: CASSLGAGLGAEQYF
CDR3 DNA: TGTGCCAGCAGCTTAGGGGCAGGGTTGGGCGCCGAGCAGTACTTC

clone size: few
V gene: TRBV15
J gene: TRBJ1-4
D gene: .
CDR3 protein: CATSRDHSGGAEKLFF
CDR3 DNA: TGTGCCACCAGCAGAGATCATTCCGGGGGGGCTGAAAAACTGTTTTTT

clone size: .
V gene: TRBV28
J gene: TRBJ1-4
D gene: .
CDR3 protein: CASSPSRSGGTGEKLFF
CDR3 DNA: TGTGCCAGCAGTCCCTCCCGGTCCGGGGGGACGGGGGAAAAACTGTTTTTT

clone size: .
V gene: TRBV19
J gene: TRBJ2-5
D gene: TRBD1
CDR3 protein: CASRAQGFRSQETQYF
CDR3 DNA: TGTGCCAGTAGGGCACAGGGGTTCCGTTCTCAAGAGACCCAGTACTTC

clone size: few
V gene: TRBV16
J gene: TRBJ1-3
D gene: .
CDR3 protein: CASSLLPGTPSKGLLNTIYF
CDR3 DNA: TGTGCCAGCAGCCTCTTGCCCGGGACTCCTTCAAAGGGGTTATTAAACACCATATATTTT

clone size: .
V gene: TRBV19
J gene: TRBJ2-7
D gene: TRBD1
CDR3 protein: CASSPGQGFYEQYF
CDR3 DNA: TGTGCCAGTAGTCCGGGACAGGGGTTCTACGAGCAGTACTTC